One and the same sample provided the 2 T cell receptor beta chains below, sequenced in a study of T cell responses to AZD1222 COVID-19 vaccine. TCRdb's table, derived via immunoSEQ multiplex PCR, lists solely in-frame clones and lacks some. The sample gives 150,000 to 200,000 clones, more than 75% of which show up once; 2.7% is in the top ten. This material consisted of peripheral blood, taken on day 0 of MenACWY control vaccination. The receptors were gathered from an adult in good health.

V is TRBV29-1 and J is TRBJ2-7; 9 bases agree with TRBD1. In germline, CDR1 is SQVTM, CDR2 ANQGSEA. V shed 7 bases, J shed 6 bases, and the junction held 10 bases outside the gene matches. This CDR3 has 13 residues. This chain's CDR3 is CSALDRGRGEQYF. The CDR3 coding sequence is TGCAGCGCACTGGACAGGGGAAGAGGCGAGCAGTACTTC.

This chain links TRBV19 with TRBJ2-7; D not resolved. This CDR3 is built from 14 residues. The germline CDR1 and CDR2 sequences are LNHDA and SQIVND (reference sequence). Between the trimmed V and J ends, which lost 3 bases and 0 bases, there was a span of 9 bases. The chain's CDR3 is CASSMRTSSYEQYF. The DNA for the CDR3 is TGTGCCAGTAGTATGCGGACGAGCTCCTACGAGCAGTACTTC.